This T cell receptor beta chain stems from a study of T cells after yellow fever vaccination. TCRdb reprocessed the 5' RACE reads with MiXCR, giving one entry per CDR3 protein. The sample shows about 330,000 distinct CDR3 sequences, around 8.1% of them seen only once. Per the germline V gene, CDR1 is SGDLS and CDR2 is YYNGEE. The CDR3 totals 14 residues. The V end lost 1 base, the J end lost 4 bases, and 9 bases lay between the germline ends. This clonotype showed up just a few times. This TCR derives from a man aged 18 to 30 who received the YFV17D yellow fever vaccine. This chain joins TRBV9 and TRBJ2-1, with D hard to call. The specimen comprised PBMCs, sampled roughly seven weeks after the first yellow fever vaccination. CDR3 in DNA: TGTGCCAGCAGCGTATCCCGGTCTTACAATGAGCAGTTCTTC. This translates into CASSVSRSYNEQFF.